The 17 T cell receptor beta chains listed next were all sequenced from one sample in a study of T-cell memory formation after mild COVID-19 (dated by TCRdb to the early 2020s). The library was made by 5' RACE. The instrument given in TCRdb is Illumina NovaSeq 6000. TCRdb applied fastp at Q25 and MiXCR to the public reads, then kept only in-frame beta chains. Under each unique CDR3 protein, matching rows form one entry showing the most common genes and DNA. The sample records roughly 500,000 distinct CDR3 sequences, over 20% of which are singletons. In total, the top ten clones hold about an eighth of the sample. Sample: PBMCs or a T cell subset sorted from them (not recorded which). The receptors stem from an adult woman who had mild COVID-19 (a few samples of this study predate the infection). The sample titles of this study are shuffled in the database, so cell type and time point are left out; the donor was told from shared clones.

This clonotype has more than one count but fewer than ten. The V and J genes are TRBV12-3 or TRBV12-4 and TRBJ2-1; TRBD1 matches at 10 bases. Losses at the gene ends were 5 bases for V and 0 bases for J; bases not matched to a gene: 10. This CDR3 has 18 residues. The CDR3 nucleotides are TGTGCCAGCAGTCCGGACAGGGGGGATAGCGGCTCCTACAATGAGCAGTTCTTC. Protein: CASSPDRGDSGSYNEQFF.

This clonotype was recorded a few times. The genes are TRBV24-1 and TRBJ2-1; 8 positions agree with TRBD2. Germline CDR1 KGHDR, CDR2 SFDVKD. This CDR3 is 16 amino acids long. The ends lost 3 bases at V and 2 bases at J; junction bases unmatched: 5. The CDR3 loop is CATSDIAGPTYNEQFF. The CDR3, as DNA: TGTGCCACCAGTGATATAGCGGGGCCAACCTACAATGAGCAGTTCTTC.

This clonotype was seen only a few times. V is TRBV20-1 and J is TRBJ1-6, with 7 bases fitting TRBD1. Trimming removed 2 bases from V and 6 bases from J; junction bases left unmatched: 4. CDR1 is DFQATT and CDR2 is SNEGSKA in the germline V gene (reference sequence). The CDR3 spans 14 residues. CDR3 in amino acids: CSARFTGVNSPLHF. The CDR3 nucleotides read TGCAGTGCTAGATTCACAGGGGTTAATTCACCCCTCCACTTT.

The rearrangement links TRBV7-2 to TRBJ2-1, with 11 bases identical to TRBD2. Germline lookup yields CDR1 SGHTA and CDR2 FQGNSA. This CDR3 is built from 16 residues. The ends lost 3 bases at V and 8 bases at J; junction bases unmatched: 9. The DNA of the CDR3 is TGTGCCAGCAGCTTGACTAGCGGGGTGTCTAGGTATGAGCAGTTCTTC. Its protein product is CASSLTSGVSRYEQFF.

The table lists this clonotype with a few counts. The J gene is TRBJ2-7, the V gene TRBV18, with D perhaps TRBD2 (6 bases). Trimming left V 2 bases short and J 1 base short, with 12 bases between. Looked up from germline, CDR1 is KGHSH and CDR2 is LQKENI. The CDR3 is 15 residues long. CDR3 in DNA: TGTGCCAGCTCACCAAGGGCGGGGAAATCCTACGAGCAGTACTTC. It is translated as CASSPRAGKSYEQYF.

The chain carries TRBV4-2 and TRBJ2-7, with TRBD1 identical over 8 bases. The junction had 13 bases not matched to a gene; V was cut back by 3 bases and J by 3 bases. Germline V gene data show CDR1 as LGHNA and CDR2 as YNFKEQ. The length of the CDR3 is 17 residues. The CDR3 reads CASSHSPGTGALYEQYF. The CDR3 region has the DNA TGTGCCAGCAGCCACTCCCCTGGGACAGGAGCCCTCTACGAGCAGTACTTC.

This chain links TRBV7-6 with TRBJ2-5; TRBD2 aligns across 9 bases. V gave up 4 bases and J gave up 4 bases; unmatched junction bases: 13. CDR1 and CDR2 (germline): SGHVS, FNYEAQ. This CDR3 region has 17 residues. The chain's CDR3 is CASSSVTSGRRRETQYF. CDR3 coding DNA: TGTGCCAGCAGCTCGGTAACTAGCGGGCGGCGACGAGAGACCCAGTACTTC. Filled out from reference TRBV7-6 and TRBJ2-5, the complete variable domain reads GAGVSQSPRYKVTKRGQDVALRCDPISGHVSLYWYRQALGQGPEFLTYFNYEAQQDKSGLPNDRFSAERPEGSISTLTIQRTEQRDSAMYRCASSSVTSGRRRETQYFGPGTRLLVL.

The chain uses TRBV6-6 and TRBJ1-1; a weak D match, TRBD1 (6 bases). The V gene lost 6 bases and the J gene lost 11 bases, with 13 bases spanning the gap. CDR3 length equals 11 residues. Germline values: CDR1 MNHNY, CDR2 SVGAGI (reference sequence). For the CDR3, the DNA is TGTGCCAGCAGCAACAGGGTGAAGGCTTTCTTT. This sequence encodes CASSNRVKAFF.

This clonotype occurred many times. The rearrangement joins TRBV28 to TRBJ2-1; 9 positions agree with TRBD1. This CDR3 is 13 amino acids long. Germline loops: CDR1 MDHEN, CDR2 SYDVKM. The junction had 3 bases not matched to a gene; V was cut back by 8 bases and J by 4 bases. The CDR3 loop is CASWGQGYNEQFF. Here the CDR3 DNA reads TGTGCCAGCTGGGGACAGGGTTACAATGAGCAGTTCTTC. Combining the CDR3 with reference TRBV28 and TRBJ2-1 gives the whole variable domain DVKVTQSSRYLVKRTGEKVFLECVQDMDHENMFWYRQDPGLGLRLIYFSYDVKMKEKGDIPEGYSVSREKKERFSLILESASTNQTSMYLCASWGQGYNEQFFGPGTRLTVL.

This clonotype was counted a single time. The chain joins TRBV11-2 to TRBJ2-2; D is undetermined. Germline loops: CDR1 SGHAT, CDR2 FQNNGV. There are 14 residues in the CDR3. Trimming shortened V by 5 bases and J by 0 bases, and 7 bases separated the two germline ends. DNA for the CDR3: TGTGCCAGCAGCCCAACACCGAACACCGGGGAGCTGTTTTTT. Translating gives CASSPTPNTGELFF.

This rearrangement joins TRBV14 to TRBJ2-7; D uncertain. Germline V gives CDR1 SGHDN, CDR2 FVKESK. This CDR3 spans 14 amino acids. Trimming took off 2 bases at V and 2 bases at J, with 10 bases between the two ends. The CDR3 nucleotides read TGTGCCAGCAGCCAACAGTTCGGTACCTACGAGCAGTACTTC. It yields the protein CASSQQFGTYEQYF.

The CDR3 is CASSAGAGNQPQHF. The CDR3 bases are TGTGCCAGCAGTGCAGGGGCAGGCAATCAGCCCCAGCATTTT. The chain couples TRBV6-2 or TRBV6-3 to TRBJ1-5; D might be TRBD1 (6 bases). Germline values: CDR1 MNHEY, CDR2 SVGEGT. The CDR3 sequence is 14 residues long. V was cut by 5 bases and J by 2 bases, with 10 bases left in between.

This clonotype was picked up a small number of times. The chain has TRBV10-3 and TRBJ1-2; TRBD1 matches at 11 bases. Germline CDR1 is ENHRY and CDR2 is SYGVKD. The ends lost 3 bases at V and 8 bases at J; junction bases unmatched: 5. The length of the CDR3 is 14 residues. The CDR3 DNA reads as TGTGCCATCAGTGAAGGACAGGGGGCAATCGGCTACACCTTC. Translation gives CAISEGQGAIGYTF.

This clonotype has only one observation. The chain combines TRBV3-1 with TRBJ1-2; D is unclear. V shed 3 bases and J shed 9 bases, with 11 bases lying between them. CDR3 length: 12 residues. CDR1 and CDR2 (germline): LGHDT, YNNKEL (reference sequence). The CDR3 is CASSQLGQRYTF. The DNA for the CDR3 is TGTGCCAGCAGCCAGTTGGGTCAGCGCTACACCTTC.

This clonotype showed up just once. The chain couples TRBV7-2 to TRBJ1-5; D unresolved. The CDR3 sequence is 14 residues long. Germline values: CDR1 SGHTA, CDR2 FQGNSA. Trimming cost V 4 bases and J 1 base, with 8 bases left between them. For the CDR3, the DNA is TGTGCCAGCAGCTCTGAGATAAGCAATCAGCCCCAGCATTTT. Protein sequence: CASSSEISNQPQHF. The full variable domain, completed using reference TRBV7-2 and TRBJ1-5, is GAGVSQSPSNKVTEKGKDVELRCDPISGHTALYWYRQSLGQGLEFLIYFQGNSAPDKSGLPSDRFSAERTGGSVSTLTIQRTQQEDSAVYLCASSSEISNQPQHFGDGTRLSIL.

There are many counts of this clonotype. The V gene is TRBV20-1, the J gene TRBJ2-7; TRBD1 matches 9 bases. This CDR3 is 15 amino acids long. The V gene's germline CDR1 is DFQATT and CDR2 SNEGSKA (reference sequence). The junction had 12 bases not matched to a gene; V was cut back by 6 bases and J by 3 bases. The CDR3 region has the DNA TGCAGTGCCACCTTTAAAGGACAGGGGAACTACGAGCAGTACTTC. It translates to CSATFKGQGNYEQYF.

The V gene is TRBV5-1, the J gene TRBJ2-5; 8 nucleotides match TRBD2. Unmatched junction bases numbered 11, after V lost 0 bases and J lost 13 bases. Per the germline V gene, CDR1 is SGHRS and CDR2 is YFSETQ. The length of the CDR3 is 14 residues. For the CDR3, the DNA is TGCGCCAGCAGCTTGGCGCGGGGGGACCAAGTCGGGTACTTC. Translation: CASSLARGDQVGYF.